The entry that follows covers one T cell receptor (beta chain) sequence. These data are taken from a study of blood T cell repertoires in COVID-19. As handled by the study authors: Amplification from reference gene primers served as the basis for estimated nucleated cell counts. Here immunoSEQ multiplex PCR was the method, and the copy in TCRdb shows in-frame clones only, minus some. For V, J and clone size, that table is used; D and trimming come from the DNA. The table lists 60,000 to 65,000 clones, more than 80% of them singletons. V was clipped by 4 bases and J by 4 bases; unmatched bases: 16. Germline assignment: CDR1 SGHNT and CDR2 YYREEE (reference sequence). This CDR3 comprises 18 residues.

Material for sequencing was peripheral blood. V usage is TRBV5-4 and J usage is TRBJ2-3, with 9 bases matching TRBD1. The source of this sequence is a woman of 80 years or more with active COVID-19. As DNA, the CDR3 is TGTGCCAGCAGCGCCAAAAGTAGCGGACAGGGGATCGCAGATACGCAGTATTTT. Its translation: CASSAKSSGQGIADTQYF.